This record looks at one T cell receptor beta chain sequence and its context. The data were taken from a study of cytomegalovirus exposure and HLA in healthy donors. The CDR3 has 19 residues. The germline V and J ends were trimmed by 1 base and 0 bases, with 19 bases remaining between them. CDR1 is MGHRA, CDR2 YSYEKL, per germline. The primer mix had 60 Vbeta and 13 Jbeta primers. Method: immunoSEQ multiplex PCR; TCRdb's copy keeps in-frame clones and lacks some. This sample has 170,000 or so clones; 80% occur once, and the top ten carry under 7.5%. The sequenced material came from PBMCs. The V call is TRBV4-1, the J call TRBJ2-1; D is possibly TRBD2 (7 bases). This receptor was obtained from a man younger than 45 in good health and CMV-seropositive. CDR3 in amino acids: CASSQVGGRRRDSYNEQFF. The CDR3 coding sequence is TGCGCCAGCAGCCAAGTGGGGGGGCGCAGGCGGGACTCCTACAATGAGCAGTTCTTC.